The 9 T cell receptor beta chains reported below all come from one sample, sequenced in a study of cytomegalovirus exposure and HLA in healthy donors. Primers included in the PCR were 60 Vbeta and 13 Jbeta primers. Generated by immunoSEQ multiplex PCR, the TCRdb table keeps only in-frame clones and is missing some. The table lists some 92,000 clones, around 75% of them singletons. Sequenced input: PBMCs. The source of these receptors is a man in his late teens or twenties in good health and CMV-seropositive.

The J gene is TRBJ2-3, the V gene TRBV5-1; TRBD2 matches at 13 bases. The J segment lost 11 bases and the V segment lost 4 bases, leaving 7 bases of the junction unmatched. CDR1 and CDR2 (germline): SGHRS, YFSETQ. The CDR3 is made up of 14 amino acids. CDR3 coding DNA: TGCGCCAGCAGCCGGGGGACTAGCGGGAAAATGCAGTATTTT. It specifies CASSRGTSGKMQYF. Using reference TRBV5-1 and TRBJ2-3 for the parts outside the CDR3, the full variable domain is KAGVTQTPRYLIKTRGQQVTLSCSPISGHRSVSWYQQTPGQGLQFLFEYFSETQRNKGNFPGRFSGRQFSNSRSEMNVSTLELGDSALYLCASSRGTSGKMQYFGPGTRLTVL.

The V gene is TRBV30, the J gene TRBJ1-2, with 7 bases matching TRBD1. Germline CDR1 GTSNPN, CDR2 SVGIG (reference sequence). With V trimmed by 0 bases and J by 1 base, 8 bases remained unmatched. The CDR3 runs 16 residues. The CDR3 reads CAWSVLGGQHNYGYTF. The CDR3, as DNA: TGTGCCTGGAGTGTACTGGGGGGACAGCATAACTATGGCTACACCTTC.

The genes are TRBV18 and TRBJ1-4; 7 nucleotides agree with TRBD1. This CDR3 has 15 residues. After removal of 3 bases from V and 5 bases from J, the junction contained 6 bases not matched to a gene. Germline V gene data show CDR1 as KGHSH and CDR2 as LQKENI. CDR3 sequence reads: CASSPPTGSNEKLFF. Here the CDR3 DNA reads TGTGCCAGCTCACCGCCGACAGGGTCCAATGAAAAACTGTTTTTT. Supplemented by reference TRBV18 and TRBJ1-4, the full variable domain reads NAGVMQNPRHLVRRRGQEARLRCSPMKGHSHVYWYRQLPEEGLKFMVYLQKENIIDESGMPKERFSAEFPKEGPSILRIQQVVRGDSAAYFCASSPPTGSNEKLFFGSGTQLSVL.

The CDR3 here is CASSYTGANYGYTF. For the CDR3, the DNA is TGTGCCAGCAGCTACACAGGAGCTAACTATGGCTACACCTTC. V gene TRBV7-2 combines with J gene TRBJ1-2; the D gene is possibly TRBD1 (5 bases). With 4 bases removed from V and 0 bases from J, the gap between germline ends came to 9 bases. This CDR3 region has 14 residues. Germline CDR1 and CDR2: SGHTA and FQGNSA. The variable domain in full, completed from reference TRBV7-2 and TRBJ1-2, reads GAGVSQSPSNKVTEKGKDVELRCDPISGHTALYWYRQSLGQGLEFLIYFQGNSAPDKSGLPSDRFSAERTGGSVSTLTIQRTQQEDSAVYLCASSYTGANYGYTFGSGTRLTVV.

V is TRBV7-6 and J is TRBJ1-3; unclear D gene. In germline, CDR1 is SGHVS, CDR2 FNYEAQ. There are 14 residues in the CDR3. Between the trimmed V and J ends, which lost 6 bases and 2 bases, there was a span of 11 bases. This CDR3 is CASSSGSAGNTIYF. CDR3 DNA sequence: TGTGCCAGCAGTTCCGGGTCCGCTGGAAACACCATATATTTT.

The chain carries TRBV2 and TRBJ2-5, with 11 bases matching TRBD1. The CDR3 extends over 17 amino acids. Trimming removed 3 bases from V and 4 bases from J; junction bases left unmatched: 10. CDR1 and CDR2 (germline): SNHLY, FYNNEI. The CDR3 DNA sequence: TGTGCCAGCAGTGAGGGTAGCGGACAGGGGGCCCCAGAGACCCAGTACTTC. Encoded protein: CASSEGSGQGAPETQYF.

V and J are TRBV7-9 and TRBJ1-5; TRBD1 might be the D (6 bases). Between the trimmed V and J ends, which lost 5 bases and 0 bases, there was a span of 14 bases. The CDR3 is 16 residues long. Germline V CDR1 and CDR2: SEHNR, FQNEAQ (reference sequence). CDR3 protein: CASSPGAANSNQPQHF. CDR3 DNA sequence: TGTGCCAGCAGCCCAGGGGCAGCGAATAGCAATCAGCCCCAGCATTTT.

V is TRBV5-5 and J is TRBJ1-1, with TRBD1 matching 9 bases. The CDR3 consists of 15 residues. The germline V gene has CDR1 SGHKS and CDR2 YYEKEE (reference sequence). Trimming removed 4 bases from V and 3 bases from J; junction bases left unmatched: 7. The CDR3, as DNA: TGTGCCAGCAGCCGAGGGACAGGGAAAGACACTGAAGCTTTCTTT. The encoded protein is CASSRGTGKDTEAFF. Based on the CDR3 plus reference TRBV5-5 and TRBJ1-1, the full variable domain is DAGVTQSPTHLIKTRGQQVTLRCSPISGHKSVSWYQQVLGQGPQFIFQYYEKEERGRGNFPDRFSARQFPNYSSELNVNALLLGDSALYLCASSRGTGKDTEAFFGQGTRLTVV.

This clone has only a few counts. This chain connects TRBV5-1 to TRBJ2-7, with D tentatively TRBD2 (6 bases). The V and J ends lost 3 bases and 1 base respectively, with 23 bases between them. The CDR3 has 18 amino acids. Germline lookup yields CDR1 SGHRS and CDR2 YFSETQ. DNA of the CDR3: TGCGCCAGCAGCTCACCTACACTACCGGGACTGAGATCCTACGAGCAGTACTTC. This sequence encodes CASSSPTLPGLRSYEQYF.